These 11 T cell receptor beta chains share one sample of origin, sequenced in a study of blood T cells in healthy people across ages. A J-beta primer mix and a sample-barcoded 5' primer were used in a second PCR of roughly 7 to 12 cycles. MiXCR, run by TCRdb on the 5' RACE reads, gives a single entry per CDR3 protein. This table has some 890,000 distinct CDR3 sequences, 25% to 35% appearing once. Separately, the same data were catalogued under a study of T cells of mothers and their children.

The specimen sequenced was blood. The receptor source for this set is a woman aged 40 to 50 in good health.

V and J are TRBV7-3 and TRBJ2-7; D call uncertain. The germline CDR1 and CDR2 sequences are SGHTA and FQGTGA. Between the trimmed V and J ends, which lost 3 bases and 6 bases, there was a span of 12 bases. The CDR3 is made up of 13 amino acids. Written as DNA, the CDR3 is TGTGCCAGCAGCTTGGCTTATTCTTGCGAGCAGTACTTC. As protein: CASSLAYSCEQYF.

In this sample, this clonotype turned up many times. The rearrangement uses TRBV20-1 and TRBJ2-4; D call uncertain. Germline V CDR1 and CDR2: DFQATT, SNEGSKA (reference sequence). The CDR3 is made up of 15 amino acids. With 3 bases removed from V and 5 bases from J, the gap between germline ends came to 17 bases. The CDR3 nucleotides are TGCAGTGCTAGTCCCCTGGGAAAGGATGAAAACATTCAGTACTTC. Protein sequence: CSASPLGKDENIQYF.

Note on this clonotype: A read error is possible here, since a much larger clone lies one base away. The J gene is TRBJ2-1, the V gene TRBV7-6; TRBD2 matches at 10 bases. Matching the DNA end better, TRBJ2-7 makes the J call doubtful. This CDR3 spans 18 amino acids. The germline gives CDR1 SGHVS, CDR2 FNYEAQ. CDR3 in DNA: TGTGCCAGCAGCTTAAGCCTAGCGGGGGTCTTGGCTGACAATGAGCAGTACTTC. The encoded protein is CASSLSLAGVLADNEQYF.

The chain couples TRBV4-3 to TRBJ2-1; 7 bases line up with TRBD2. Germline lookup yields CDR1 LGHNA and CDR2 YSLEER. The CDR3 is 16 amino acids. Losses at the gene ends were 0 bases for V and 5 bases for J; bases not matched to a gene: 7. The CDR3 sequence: CASSQDWAREDNEQFF. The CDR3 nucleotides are TGCGCCAGCAGCCAAGATTGGGCCCGGGAGGACAATGAGCAGTTCTTC.

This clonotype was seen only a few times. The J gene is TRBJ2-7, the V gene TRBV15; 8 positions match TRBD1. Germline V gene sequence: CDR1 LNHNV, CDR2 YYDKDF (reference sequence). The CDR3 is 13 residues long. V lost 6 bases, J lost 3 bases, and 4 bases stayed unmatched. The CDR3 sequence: CATRDRVFYEQYF. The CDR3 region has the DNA TGTGCCACCAGGGACAGGGTCTTCTACGAGCAGTACTTC.

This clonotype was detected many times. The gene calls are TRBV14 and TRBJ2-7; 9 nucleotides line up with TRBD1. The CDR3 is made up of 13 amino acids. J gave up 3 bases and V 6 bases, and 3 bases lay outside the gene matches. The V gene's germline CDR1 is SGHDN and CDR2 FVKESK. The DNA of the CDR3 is TGTGCCAGCAGACCGGGACAGGGCTACGAGCAGTACTTC. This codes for CASRPGQGYEQYF.

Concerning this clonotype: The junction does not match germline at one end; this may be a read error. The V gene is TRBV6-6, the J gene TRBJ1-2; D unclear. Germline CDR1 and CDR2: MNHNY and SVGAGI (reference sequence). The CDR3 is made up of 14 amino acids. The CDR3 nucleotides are TGTCCCAGCAGTTACTCGGCGACAAGCCGTGGCTACACCTTC. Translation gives CPSSYSATSRGYTF.

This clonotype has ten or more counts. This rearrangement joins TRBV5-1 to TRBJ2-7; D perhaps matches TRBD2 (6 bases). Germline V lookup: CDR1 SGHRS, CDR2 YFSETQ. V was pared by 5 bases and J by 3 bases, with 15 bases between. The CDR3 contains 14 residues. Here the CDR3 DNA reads TGCGCCAGCAGAAGGGAGGAAACACTCTACGAGCAGTACTTC. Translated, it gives CASRREETLYEQYF.

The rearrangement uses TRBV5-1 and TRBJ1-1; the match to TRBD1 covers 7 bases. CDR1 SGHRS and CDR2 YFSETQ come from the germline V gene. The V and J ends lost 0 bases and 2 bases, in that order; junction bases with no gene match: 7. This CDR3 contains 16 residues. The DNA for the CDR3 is TGCGCCAGCAGCTTGGGTCAGGGGGGATTAAACACTGAAGCTTTCTTT. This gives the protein CASSLGQGGLNTEAFF.

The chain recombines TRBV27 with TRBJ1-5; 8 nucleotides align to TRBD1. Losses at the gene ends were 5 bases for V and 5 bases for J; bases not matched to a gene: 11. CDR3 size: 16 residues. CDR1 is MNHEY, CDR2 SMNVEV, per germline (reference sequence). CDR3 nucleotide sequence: TGTGCCAGCAGTCCCGGGACAGGTGAGAGAGATCAGCCCCAGCATTTT. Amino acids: CASSPGTGERDQPQHF.

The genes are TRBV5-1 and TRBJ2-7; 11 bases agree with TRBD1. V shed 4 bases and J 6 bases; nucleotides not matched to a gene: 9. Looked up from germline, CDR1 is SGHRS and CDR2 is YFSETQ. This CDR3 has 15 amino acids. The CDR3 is CASSSPGQGATEQYF. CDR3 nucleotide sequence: TGCGCCAGCAGCAGTCCAGGACAGGGGGCAACCGAGCAGTACTTC. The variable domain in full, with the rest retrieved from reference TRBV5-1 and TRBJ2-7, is KAGVTQTPRYLIKTRGQQVTLSCSPISGHRSVSWYQQTPGQGLQFLFEYFSETQRNKGNFPGRFSGRQFSNSRSEMNVSTLELGDSALYLCASSSPGQGATEQYFGPGTRLTVT.